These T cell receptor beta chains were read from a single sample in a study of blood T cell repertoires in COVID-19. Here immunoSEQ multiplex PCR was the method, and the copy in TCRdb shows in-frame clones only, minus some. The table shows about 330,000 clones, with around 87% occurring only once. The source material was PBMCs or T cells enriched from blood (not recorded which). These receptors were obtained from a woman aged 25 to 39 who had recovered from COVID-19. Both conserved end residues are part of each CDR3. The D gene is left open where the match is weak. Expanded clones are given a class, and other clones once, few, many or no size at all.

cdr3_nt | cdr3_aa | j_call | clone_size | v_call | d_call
TGCAGCGTTGCAGGGGATGGCAATCAGCCCCAGCATTTT | CSVAGDGNQPQHF | TRBJ1-5 | few | TRBV29-1 | NA
TGTGCCATCAGTGAGTTGGAGTCACCCCTCCACTTT | CAISELESPLHF | TRBJ1-6 | once | TRBV10-3 | NA
TGTGCCAGCAGCCCGGACTCCGGTTACGGGGGGGGCTACTACGAGCAGTACTTC | CASSPDSGYGGGYYEQYF | TRBJ2-7 | NA | TRBV3-1/TRBV3-2 | TRBD2
TGCGCCAGCAGCTTGACCAGCTCTGGAAACACCATATATTTT | CASSLTSSGNTIYF | TRBJ1-3 | NA | TRBV5-1 | NA
TGTGCCAGCAGCTTTGGGGACAGCCGGATTCAAGAGACCCAGTACTTC | CASSFGDSRIQETQYF | TRBJ2-5 | NA | TRBV7-9 | TRBD1
TGCGCCAGCAGCCCGAGCGGGAGGAACACCGGGGAGCTGTTTTTT | CASSPSGRNTGELFF | TRBJ2-2 | NA | TRBV5-1 | TRBD2
TGTGCCAGCAGCTTAAGGACAGGGGTCGACACTGAAGCTTTCTTT | CASSLRTGVDTEAFF | TRBJ1-1 | NA | TRBV11-2 | TRBD1
TGTGCCAGCAGTTTTACAGGGGGGACGGACACCATATATTTT | CASSFTGGTDTIYF | TRBJ1-3 | NA | TRBV28 | TRBD1
TGTGCCAGCAGCCAAGTTGCCCGACAGGGGGCAACTACTCTTCGATGGCCCACCGGGGAGCTGTTTTTT | CASSQVARQGATTLRWPTGELFF | TRBJ2-2 | NA | TRBV3-1/TRBV3-2 | TRBD1
TGCAGCGTAAAGCCCGGGACAGAAGCTTTCTTT | CSVKPGTEAFF | TRBJ1-1 | NA | TRBV29-1 | NA
TGTGCCAGCAGCCAGTTTGGAGGACAGGGGAGCATTCAGTACTTC | CASSQFGGQGSIQYF | TRBJ2-4 | NA | TRBV3-1/TRBV3-2 | TRBD1
TGCGCCAGCAGTGAGTTCGGACAGGGGGGCCACGAGCAGTACTTC | CASSEFGQGGHEQYF | TRBJ2-7 | few | TRBV10-1 | TRBD1
TGTGCCTGGCAGCAGGGGGCCTTAGGGGGCTACACCTTC | CAWQQGALGGYTF | TRBJ1-2 | NA | TRBV30 | TRBD1
TGTGCCAGCAGTCAAGGAGGGTGGACTGAAGCTTTCTTT | CASSQGGWTEAFF | TRBJ1-1 | NA | TRBV27 | NA
TGTGCCAGCAGTTTTGAGAGCTCCTATAATTCACCCCTCCACTTT | CASSFESSYNSPLHF | TRBJ1-6 | many | TRBV27 | NA
TGTGCCAGCACCGGGACAGGGGCCTACGAGCAGTACTTC | CASTGTGAYEQYF | TRBJ2-7 | NA | TRBV7-9 | TRBD1
TGCGCCAGCAGCTCCGACTCGAGGCCCAATGAGCAGTTCTTC | CASSSDSRPNEQFF | TRBJ2-1 | once | TRBV5-1 | NA
TGTGCCAGCACCCGAGCCGGACCCCTCCACTTT | CASTRAGPLHF | TRBJ1-6 | NA | TRBV2 | NA
TGCGCCAGCAGCTTGGCCGGACAGGGAGGGTCTGGAAACACCATATATTTT | CASSLAGQGGSGNTIYF | TRBJ1-3 | NA | TRBV5-1 | TRBD1
TGCGCCAGCAGCCAGGTGACTAGCGGGGGGCCTAACACCGGGGAGCTGTTTTTT | CASSQVTSGGPNTGELFF | TRBJ2-2 | few | TRBV4-3 | TRBD2
TGCGCCAGCAGCCGAAACCCGGGACAGGCGCCCTACGAGCAGTACTTC | CASSRNPGQAPYEQYF | TRBJ2-7 | NA | TRBV4-1 | TRBD1
TGTGCCAGCAGCGAGGGCGCCTACGAGCAGTACTTC | CASSEGAYEQYF | TRBJ2-7 | NA | TRBV7-9 | NA
TGTGCCAGCAGCTTGGACAGGGCGGATGGCTACACCTTC | CASSLDRADGYTF | TRBJ1-2 | few | TRBV5-4 | NA
TGTGCCAGTAGCCCAGATGCGGGACAGGGCGGACAGCCCCAGCATTTT | CASSPDAGQGGQPQHF | TRBJ1-5 | once | TRBV19 | TRBD1
TGTGCCAGCAGTGAAACCACAGGGGGCTTTAGCTACACCTTC | CASSETTGGFSYTF | TRBJ1-2 | NA | TRBV2 | TRBD1
TGTGCCAGCAGTAAAGACAGGGCTGGAAACACCATATATTTT | CASSKDRAGNTIYF | TRBJ1-3 | once | TRBV6-6 | TRBD1
TGCGCCAGCACTCCGTCGGGGGGGGACTCTGGGGCCAACGTCCTGACTTTC | CASTPSGGDSGANVLTF | TRBJ2-6 | NA | TRBV10-1 | TRBD2
TGTGCCAGCAGCTTAGGCCCCAGGGATGGGAATGAAAAACTGTTTTTT | CASSLGPRDGNEKLFF | TRBJ1-4 | NA | TRBV11-2 | NA
TGTGCCAGCAGCTTAGGAGGAAACACTGAAGCTTTCTTT | CASSLGGNTEAFF | TRBJ1-1 | NA | TRBV11-3 | NA
TGTGCCAGCAGCTTGGGAGGGACAGGGAATTCACCCCTCCACTTT | CASSLGGTGNSPLHF | TRBJ1-6 | NA | TRBV5-6 | TRBD1
TGTGCCTGGACAGGGACTAGCGGGGTGAGCACAGATACGCAGTATTTT | CAWTGTSGVSTDTQYF | TRBJ2-3 | NA | TRBV30 | TRBD2
TGTGCCAGCAGCCCGGCGCGGGGGGCCGGGAGAGATACGCAGTATTTT | CASSPARGAGRDTQYF | TRBJ2-3 | NA | TRBV7-2 | TRBD2
TGTGCCAGCAGTGAATTCCAGGGCCAAGAGACCCAGTACTTC | CASSEFQGQETQYF | TRBJ2-5 | NA | TRBV25-1 | NA
TGTGCCAGCAGCTTATCAGGGGTGAGAAACGAGCAGTACTTC | CASSLSGVRNEQYF | TRBJ2-7 | NA | TRBV7-2 | NA
TGCGCCAGCAGCCAAGAAAGAGGACTAGCGGGGACCGGGGAGCTGTTTTTT | CASSQERGLAGTGELFF | TRBJ2-2 | NA | TRBV4-1 | TRBD2
TGTGCCAGCCGGACTAGCGGGGATTCGGTCTACAATGAGCAGTTCTTC | CASRTSGDSVYNEQFF | TRBJ2-1 | NA | TRBV4-2 | TRBD2
TGTGCCAGCAGCTTGGGTTTAGAGCCAACGAGCACTGAAGCTTTCTTT | CASSLGLEPTSTEAFF | TRBJ1-1 | NA | TRBV5-8 | NA
TGTGCCAGCAGCTTTGGAGGGCGCAGCACAGATACGCAGTATTTT | CASSFGGRSTDTQYF | TRBJ2-3 | NA | TRBV5-4 | NA
TGTGCCAGCAGCTCCCGGAGCCCTAGCGCGCAGTTCTTC | CASSSRSPSAQFF | TRBJ2-1 | NA | TRBV13 | NA
TGCGCCAGCAGCTCTGCAGGGGGCGAGGGCTATGGCTACACCTTC | CASSSAGGEGYGYTF | TRBJ1-2 | NA | TRBV5-1 | TRBD1
TGTGCCAGCAGCGAAGGCAGGGAAGGCACTGAAGCTTTCTTT | CASSEGREGTEAFF | TRBJ1-1 | few | TRBV7-9 | NA
TGTGCCAGCAGTTTGACCAGGATGAACGAGCAGTACTTC | CASSLTRMNEQYF | TRBJ2-7 | NA | TRBV12-3/TRBV12-4 | NA
TGTGCCAGCATGGGGAGCACTGAAGCTTTCTTT | CASMGSTEAFF | TRBJ1-1 | few | TRBV6-5 | NA
TGCAGCGTTGAAACGGGTTATGGCTACACCTTC | CSVETGYGYTF | TRBJ1-2 | few | TRBV29-1 | NA
TGTGCCATCAGTGAGAACTCCGGAAACACCATATATTTT | CAISENSGNTIYF | TRBJ1-3 | NA | TRBV10-3 | NA
TGTGCCACGAAGGGGAGGTCTGGCTACACCTTC | CATKGRSGYTF | TRBJ1-2 | NA | TRBV12-3/TRBV12-4 | NA
TGTGCCAGTAGTGTGGACAGGAATCAGCCCCAGCATTTT | CASSVDRNQPQHF | TRBJ1-5 | NA | TRBV19 | TRBD1
TGTGCCAGCAGCCCGCCTAACAACCGGGACAGGGGGGATGAGCAGTTCTTC | CASSPPNNRDRGDEQFF | TRBJ2-1 | NA | TRBV5-4 | TRBD1
TGTGCCAGCAGCCCGAATTACAGAGGGTTCACAGATACGCAGTATTTT | CASSPNYRGFTDTQYF | TRBJ2-3 | NA | TRBV4-2 | NA
TGTGCCAGCAGCGTAGCACCCCTGGACAGTGGGGCAACTAATGAAAAACTGTTTTTT | CASSVAPLDSGATNEKLFF | TRBJ1-4 | NA | TRBV9 | NA
TGTGCCAGCAGCTTTATACAGGGTAGCAATCAGCCCCAGCATTTT | CASSFIQGSNQPQHF | TRBJ1-5 | few | TRBV7-2 | NA
TGTGCCAGCAAAACCGTAGGGGGGGAGAGCACCGGGGAGCTGTTTTTT | CASKTVGGESTGELFF | TRBJ2-2 | NA | TRBV3-1/TRBV3-2 | NA
TGTGCCAGCAGCTTAGCGCTCGGGCTAGCGGGGGGAACAGATACGCAGTATTTT | CASSLALGLAGGTDTQYF | TRBJ2-3 | NA | TRBV7-6 | TRBD2
TGTGCCAGCAGTCAGGGGGTACGTCATGGCTACACCTTC | CASSQGVRHGYTF | TRBJ1-2 | NA | TRBV6-5 | TRBD1
TGTGCCAGCAGTTTTCCCCCAAATAACTATGGCTACACCTTC | CASSFPPNNYGYTF | TRBJ1-2 | NA | TRBV28 | NA